Following are 24 T cell receptor beta chains from one sample sequenced in a study of neurological immune-mediated disorders. A single record per CDR3 protein comes from TCRdb applying MiXCR to the 5' RACE reads. Among about 74,000 distinct CDR3 sequences listed, roughly 5.5% were seen once. The sequenced sample consisted of PBMCs. Every receptor here comes from a man aged 18 to 35 with multiple sclerosis.

This clonotype has at least ten counts. The rearrangement joins TRBV10-3 to TRBJ2-1; no firm D call. Germline loops: CDR1 ENHRY, CDR2 SYGVKD. The V gene lost 4 bases and the J gene lost 3 bases, with 4 bases spanning the gap. The CDR3 runs 12 residues. CDR3 nucleotides: TGTGCCATCAGTGGGGACTACAATGAGCAGTTCTTC. Translation gives CAISGDYNEQFF.

The sample holds many counts of this clonotype. With a much larger clone just one base away, this may be a read error. The V call is TRBV20-1, the J call TRBJ1-2; D uncertain. Germline-derived CDR1 and CDR2 are DFQATT and SNEGSKA (reference sequence). The CDR3 is made up of 12 amino acids. Trimming pared 4 bases from V and 8 bases from J, leaving 14 bases between. The CDR3 reads CSAKESFGGYTF. The CDR3 DNA sequence: TGCAGTGCTAAGGAAAGTTTCGGAGGCTACACCTTC.

The chain uses TRBV12-3 or TRBV12-4 and TRBJ2-7; weak D call: TRBD2 (6 bases). The length of the CDR3 is 11 residues. The ends were cut back, 5 bases at V and 5 bases at J, with 7 bases in the middle. This chain's CDR3 is CASSTSNEQYF. In DNA, the CDR3 is TGTGCCAGCAGTACTAGCAACGAGCAGTACTTC.

This clonotype has ten or more counts. The chain couples TRBV12-3 or TRBV12-4 to TRBJ2-5, with D perhaps being TRBD1 or TRBD2 (5 bases each). This CDR3 has 14 residues. V dropped 3 bases and J dropped 5 bases, with 13 bases sitting between them. The CDR3 reads CASSFVGRVETQYF. Written as DNA, the CDR3 is TGTGCCAGCAGTTTCGTGGGGCGGGTGGAGACCCAGTACTTC.

There are many counts of this clonotype. The junction departs from germline at one end; a sequencing error may be responsible. The CDR3 DNA sequence: TGCAGTGCCATACAGGGGGCGAGGGGCAATCAGCCCCAGAATTTT. Encoded protein: CSAIQGARGNQPQNF. The chain is built from TRBV20-1 and TRBJ1-5; 9 bases are a match to TRBD1. Germline-derived CDR1 and CDR2 are DFQATT and SNEGSKA (reference sequence). The CDR3 consists of 15 residues.

This clonotype was counted many times. V gene TRBV9 combines with J gene TRBJ1-6; tentative D call: TRBD1 (6 bases). Deletions cut 2 bases from V and 5 bases from J, with 8 bases between. CDR1 and CDR2 (germline): SGDLS, YYNGEE. This CDR3 is built from 14 residues. CDR3 coding DNA: TGTGCCAGCAGCGTTCAGGGGAATAATTCACCCCTCCACTTT. It yields the protein CASSVQGNNSPLHF. Complete variable domain (other parts from reference TRBV9 and TRBJ1-6): DSGVTQTPKHLITATGQRVTLRCSPRSGDLSVYWYQQSLDQGLQFLIQYYNGEERAKGNILERFSAQQFPDLHSELNLSSLELGDSALYFCASSVQGNNSPLHFGNGTRLTVT.

This chain joins TRBV5-1 and TRBJ2-2; TRBD1 might be the D (6 bases). V lost 1 base, J lost 3 bases, and 13 bases lay in between. Germline values: CDR1 SGHRS, CDR2 YFSETQ. This CDR3 comprises 16 residues. CDR3 nucleotide sequence: TGCGCCAGCAGCTTGTGGTCAGGGGTCCACACCGGGGAGCTGTTTTTT. The encoded protein is CASSLWSGVHTGELFF.

In this sample, this clonotype turned up many times. The chain carries TRBV12-5 and TRBJ1-3, with D maybe TRBD1 (5 bases). Trimming took off 1 base at V and 4 bases at J, with 17 bases between the two ends. Germline lookup yields CDR1 LGHNT and CDR2 FRNRAP. The CDR3 runs 17 residues. The CDR3 loop is CASGLGKPGTPGNTIYF. CDR3 in DNA: TGTGCTAGTGGTTTGGGCAAACCGGGGACGCCAGGAAACACCATATATTTT. Full variable domain (outside the CDR3, taken from reference TRBV12-5 and TRBJ1-3): DARVTQTPRHKVTEMGQEVTMRCQPILGHNTVFWYRQTMMQGLELLAYFRNRAPLDDSGMPKDRFSAEMPDATLATLKIQPSEPRDSAVYFCASGLGKPGTPGNTIYFGEGSWLTVV.

This clonotype was seen repeatedly, ten times or more. J is TRBJ2-7 and V is TRBV21-1; the D segment call TRBD2 is taken from the table without a DNA check. TRBV21-1 is a recognized pseudogene. This CDR3 is built from 16 residues. The CDR3 loop is CASSKEGEAVSYEQYF. The CDR3 nucleotides read TGTGCCAGCAGCAAGGAGGGGGAGGCAGTTTCCTACGAGCAGTACTTC.

Regarding this clonotype: This may be a read error: a much more frequent sequence differs by one nucleotide. The chain combines TRBV5-1 with TRBJ2-2; 12 positions match TRBD2. There are 16 residues in the CDR3. CDR1 is SGHRS and CDR2 is YFSETQ in the germline V gene. The ends lost 0 bases at V and 7 bases at J; junction bases unmatched: 4. CDR3 DNA sequence: TGCGCCAGCAGCTTGGGGACTAGCGGGAACGTCGGGGAGCTGTTTTTT. Amino acids: CASSLGTSGNVGELFF.

This clonotype was recorded many times. The chain couples TRBV20-1 to TRBJ1-5, with 7 bases aligning to TRBD1. The junction had 5 bases not matched to a gene; V was cut back by 0 bases and J by 3 bases. Germline V gives CDR1 DFQATT, CDR2 SNEGSKA (reference sequence). This CDR3 region has 15 residues. DNA of the CDR3: TGCAGTGCTAGAGACGGGACAGTCTACAATCAGCCCCAGCATTTT. Encoded protein: CSARDGTVYNQPQHF.

This clonotype was picked up many times. The rearrangement joins TRBV20-1 to TRBJ1-2, with D possibly TRBD1 on 6 matching bases. The germline gives CDR1 DFQATT, CDR2 SNEGSKA (reference sequence). The length of the CDR3 is 13 residues. Trimming stripped 4 bases from V and 0 bases from J, with 9 bases between. CDR3 nucleotide sequence: TGCAGTGCTAATAACAGGGCTAACTATGGCTACACCTTC. Translated: CSANNRANYGYTF.

The table lists this clonotype with many counts. The J gene is TRBJ2-3, the V gene TRBV5-1; 10 positions agree with TRBD2. The J segment lost 1 base and the V segment lost 2 bases, leaving 1 base of the junction unmatched. There are 15 residues in the CDR3. Germline V gene lookup returns CDR1 SGHRS and CDR2 YFSETQ. CDR3 DNA sequence: TGCGCCAGCAGCTTTACTAGCGGGGGCACAGATACGCAGTATTTT. Translating it yields CASSFTSGGTDTQYF.

This clonotype was counted ten times or more. This chain uses TRBV24-1 with TRBJ1-1, with TRBD1 identical over 8 bases. V lost 6 bases to trimming and J lost 4 bases; unmatched junction nucleotides: 15. Germline V gene lookup returns CDR1 KGHDR and CDR2 SFDVKD. The CDR3 runs 17 residues. CDR3 in DNA: TGTGCCACCAGTTCAGGTGGCAGGGGGCGAGGTGGCACTGAAGCTTTCTTT. Translating gives CATSSGGRGRGGTEAFF.

In its sample, this clonotype was seen many times. This chain uses TRBV11-2 with TRBJ1-6; D is unclear. This CDR3 region has 13 residues. In germline, CDR1 is SGHAT, CDR2 FQNNGV. V lost 4 bases to trimming and J lost 12 bases, with 13 bases between them. CDR3 DNA sequence: TGTGCCAGCAGCTCTGGATGGGCCTTACCCCTCCACTTT. Encoded protein: CASSSGWALPLHF.

Notes on this clonotype: A much larger clone lies a single base off, so this may be a read error. The rearrangement joins TRBV20-1 to TRBJ2-1, with TRBD2 identical over 8 bases. From germline, CDR1 is DFQATT and CDR2 SNEGSKA (reference sequence). This CDR3 is built from 14 residues. After removal of 5 bases from V and 1 base from J, the junction contained 4 bases not matched to a gene. The CDR3 DNA follows: TGCAGTGCTCAGCGGGGGAGATCCTACAATGAGCAGTTCTTC. It is translated as CSAQRGRSYNEQFF.

This clonotype was counted a few times. A much larger clone differs by one base, so this may be a read error. V is TRBV9 and J is TRBJ1-2; D is ambiguous. Germline values: CDR1 SGDLS, CDR2 YYNGEE. The CDR3 loop spans 13 amino acids. Trimming pared 0 bases from V and 8 bases from J, leaving 11 bases between. The CDR3 here is CASSVERASGYTF. The CDR3 region has the DNA TGTGCCAGCAGCGTAGAAAGGGCCTCCGGCTACACCTTC.

This clonotype was picked up a small number of times. A read error may be the cause here, since a much bigger clone is one base away. The rearrangement joins TRBV25-1 to TRBJ2-6, with TRBD1 as a possible D gene (5 bases). Germline CDR1 and CDR2: MGHDK and SYGVNS. The CDR3 spans 16 residues. CDR3 sequence (DNA): TGTGCCAGCAGTCCCTGGACGGTAGCTGGGGCCAAAGTCCTGACTTTC. Residues: CASSPWTVAGAKVLTF.

Ten or more counts support this clonotype. The rearrangement joins TRBV20-1 to TRBJ2-5; D remains unclear. Germline assignment: CDR1 DFQATT and CDR2 SNEGSKA (reference sequence). The CDR3 consists of 12 residues. The ends were cut back, 1 base at V and 4 bases at J, with 7 bases in the middle. The CDR3 nucleotides read TGCAGTGCTAGAGGCTCGGGAGAGACCCAGTACTTC. This sequence encodes CSARGSGETQYF.

This clonotype was seen ten or more times. The chain is built from TRBV20-1 and TRBJ2-7; D remains unclear. V dropped 3 bases and J dropped 6 bases, with 21 bases sitting between them. This CDR3 contains 15 residues. Germline-derived CDR1 and CDR2 are DFQATT and SNEGSKA (reference sequence). CDR3 sequence: CSASREGLVLSEQYF. The CDR3 region has the DNA TGCAGTGCTAGTAGGGAAGGCCTAGTACTCTCCGAGCAGTACTTC.

This clonotype was counted a few times. At one end, the junction sequence differs from germline, possibly due to a read error. The DNA of the CDR3 is TGTGCCACCAGTGATTCCGGGAGGAATCAGCCCCAGAATTTT. Its translation is CATSDSGRNQPQNF. The chain links TRBV24-1 to TRBJ1-5, with D unresolved. This CDR3 spans 14 amino acids. The germline V gene has CDR1 KGHDR and CDR2 SFDVKD.

About this clonotype itself: Mismatch with germline at one junction end may stem from a read error. This sequence joins TRBV10-3 and TRBJ1-5; no firm D call. This CDR3 has 13 residues. Germline CDR1 reads ENHRY; CDR2 reads SYGVKD. The CDR3 DNA is TGTGCCATCAGCCCTAATAGCAATCAGCCCCAGAATTTT. It encodes CAISPNSNQPQNF.

This clonotype occurred many times. This chain connects TRBV5-1 to TRBJ2-3; the match to TRBD2 covers 7 bases. V lost 2 bases and J lost 3; bases outside the gene matches: 6. Germline V CDR1 and CDR2: SGHRS, YFSETQ. There are 15 residues in the CDR3. The CDR3 DNA reads as TGCGCCAGCAGCTTTGGCGGGAGTGTGACAGATACGCAGTATTTT. This translates into CASSFGGSVTDTQYF.

Comment on this clonotype: In this CDR3 the conserved last residue, phenylalanine or tryptophan, is missing, so a read error is likely. CDR3 loop: CASTDQGEEQYL. In nucleotides, the CDR3 is TGTGCCAGCACCGACCAGGGGGAAGAGCAGTACCTC. The V gene is TRBV7-9, the J gene TRBJ2-7; 7 nucleotides align to TRBD1. Looked up from germline, CDR1 is SEHNR and CDR2 is FQNEAQ (reference sequence). After removal of 7 bases from V and 7 bases from J, the junction contained 7 bases not matched to a gene. This CDR3 has 12 residues.